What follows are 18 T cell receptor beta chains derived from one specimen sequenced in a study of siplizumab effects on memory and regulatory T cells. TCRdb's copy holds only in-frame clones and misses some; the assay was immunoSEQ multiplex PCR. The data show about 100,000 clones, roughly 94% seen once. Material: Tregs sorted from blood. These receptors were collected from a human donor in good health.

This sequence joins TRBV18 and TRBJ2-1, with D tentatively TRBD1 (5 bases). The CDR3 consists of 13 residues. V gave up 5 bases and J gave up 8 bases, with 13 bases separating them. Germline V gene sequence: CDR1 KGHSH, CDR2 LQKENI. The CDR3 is CASSAARGYEQFF. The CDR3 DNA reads TGTGCCAGCTCAGCGGCAAGGGGTTATGAGCAGTTCTTC. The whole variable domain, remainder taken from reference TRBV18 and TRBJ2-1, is NAGVMQNPRHLVRRRGQEARLRCSPMKGHSHVYWYRQLPEEGLKFMVYLQKENIIDESGMPKERFSAEFPKEGPSILRIQQVVRGDSAAYFCASSAARGYEQFFGPGTRLTVL.

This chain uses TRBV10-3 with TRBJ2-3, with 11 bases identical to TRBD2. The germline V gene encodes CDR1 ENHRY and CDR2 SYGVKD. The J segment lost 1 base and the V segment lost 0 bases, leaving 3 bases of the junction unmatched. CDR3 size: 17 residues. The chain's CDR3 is CAISESQLAGGTDTQYF. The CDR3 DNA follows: TGTGCCATCAGTGAGTCCCAACTAGCGGGAGGCACAGATACGCAGTATTTT.

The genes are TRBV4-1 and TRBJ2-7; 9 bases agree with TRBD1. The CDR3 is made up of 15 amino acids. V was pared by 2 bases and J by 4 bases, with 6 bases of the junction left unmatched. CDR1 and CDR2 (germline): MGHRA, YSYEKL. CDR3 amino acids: CASSQTGTGNYEQYF. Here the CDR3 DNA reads TGCGCCAGCAGCCAAACGGGGACAGGGAATTACGAGCAGTACTTC.

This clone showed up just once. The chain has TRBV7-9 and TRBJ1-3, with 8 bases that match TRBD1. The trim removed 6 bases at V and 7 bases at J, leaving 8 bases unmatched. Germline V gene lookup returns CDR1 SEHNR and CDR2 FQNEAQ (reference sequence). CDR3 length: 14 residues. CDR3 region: CASRSGGVGNTIYF. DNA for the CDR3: TGTGCCAGCAGATCAGGGGGCGTTGGGAACACCATATATTTT.

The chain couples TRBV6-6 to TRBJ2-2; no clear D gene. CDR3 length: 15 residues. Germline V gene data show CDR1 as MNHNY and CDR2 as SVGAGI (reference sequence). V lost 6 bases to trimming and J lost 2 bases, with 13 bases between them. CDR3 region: CASSLPLFNTGELFF. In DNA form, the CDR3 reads TGTGCCAGCAGCCTCCCCTTGTTTAACACCGGGGAGCTGTTTTTT.

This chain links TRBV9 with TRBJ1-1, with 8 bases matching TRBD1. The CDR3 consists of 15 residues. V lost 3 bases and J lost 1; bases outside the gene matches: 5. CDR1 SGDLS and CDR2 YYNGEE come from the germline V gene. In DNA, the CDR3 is TGTGCCAGCAGCGGCGGGACAGGTAGGAACACTGAAGCTTTCTTT. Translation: CASSGGTGRNTEAFF. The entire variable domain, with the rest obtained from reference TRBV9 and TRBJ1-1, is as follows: DSGVTQTPKHLITATGQRVTLRCSPRSGDLSVYWYQQSLDQGLQFLIQYYNGEERAKGNILERFSAQQFPDLHSELNLSSLELGDSALYFCASSGGTGRNTEAFFGQGTRLTVV.

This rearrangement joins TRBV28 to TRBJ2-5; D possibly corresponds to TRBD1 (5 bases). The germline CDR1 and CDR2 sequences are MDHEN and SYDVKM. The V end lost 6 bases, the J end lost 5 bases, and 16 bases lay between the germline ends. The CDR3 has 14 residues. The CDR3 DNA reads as TGTGCCAGCAGGACTCCAGGGTGGACGGAGACCCAGTACTTC. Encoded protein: CASRTPGWTETQYF.

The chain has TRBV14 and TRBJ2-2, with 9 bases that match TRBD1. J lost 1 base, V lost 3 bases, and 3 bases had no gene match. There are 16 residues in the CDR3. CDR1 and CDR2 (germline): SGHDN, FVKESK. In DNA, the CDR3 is TGTGCCAGCAGCCAGACGACAGGGGGGAACACCGGGGAGCTGTTTTTT. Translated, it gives CASSQTTGGNTGELFF.

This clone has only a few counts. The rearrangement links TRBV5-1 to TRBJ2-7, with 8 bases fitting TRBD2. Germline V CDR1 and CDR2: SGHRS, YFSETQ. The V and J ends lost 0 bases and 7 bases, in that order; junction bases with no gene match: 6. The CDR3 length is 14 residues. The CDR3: CASSLVAGGGEQYF. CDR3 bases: TGCGCCAGCAGCTTGGTTGCGGGAGGAGGAGAGCAGTACTTC. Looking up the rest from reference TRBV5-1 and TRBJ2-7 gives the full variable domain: KAGVTQTPRYLIKTRGQQVTLSCSPISGHRSVSWYQQTPGQGLQFLFEYFSETQRNKGNFPGRFSGRQFSNSRSEMNVSTLELGDSALYLCASSLVAGGGEQYFGPGTRLTVT.

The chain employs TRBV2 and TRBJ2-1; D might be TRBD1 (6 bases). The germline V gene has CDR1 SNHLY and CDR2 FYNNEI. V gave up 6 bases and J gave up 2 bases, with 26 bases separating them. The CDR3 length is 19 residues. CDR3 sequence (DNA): TGTGCCAGCAGGGGAAGGGGCACCACAGGGCGGACCCCCTACAATGAGCAGTTCTTC. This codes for CASRGRGTTGRTPYNEQFF.

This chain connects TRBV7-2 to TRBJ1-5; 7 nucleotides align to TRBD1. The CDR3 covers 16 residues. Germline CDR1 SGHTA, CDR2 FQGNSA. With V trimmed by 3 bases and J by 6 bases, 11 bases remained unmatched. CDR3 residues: CASSFLGSTGSQPQHF. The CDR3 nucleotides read TGTGCCAGCAGCTTCCTCGGATCGACAGGGTCTCAGCCCCAGCATTTT.

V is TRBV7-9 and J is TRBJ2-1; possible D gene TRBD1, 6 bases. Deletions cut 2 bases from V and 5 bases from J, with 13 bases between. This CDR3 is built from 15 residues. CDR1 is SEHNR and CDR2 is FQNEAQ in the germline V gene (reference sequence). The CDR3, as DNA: TGTGCCAGCAGCTTACTCCCCTCAGGGGACAATGAGCAGTTCTTC. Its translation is CASSLLPSGDNEQFF.

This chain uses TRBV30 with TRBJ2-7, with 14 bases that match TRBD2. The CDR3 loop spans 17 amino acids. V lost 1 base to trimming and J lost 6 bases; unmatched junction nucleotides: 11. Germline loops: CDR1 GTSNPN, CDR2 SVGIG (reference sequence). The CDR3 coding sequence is TGTGCCTGGAGTGGCCGCCTCGGACTAGCGGGAGGATCCGAGCAGTACTTC. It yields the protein CAWSGRLGLAGGSEQYF.

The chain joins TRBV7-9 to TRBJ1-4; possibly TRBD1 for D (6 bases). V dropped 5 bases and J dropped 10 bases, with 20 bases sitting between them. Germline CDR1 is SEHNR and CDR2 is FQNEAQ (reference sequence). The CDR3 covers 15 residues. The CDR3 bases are TGTGCCAGCAGCGATACAGGGCGGCACATGCGAAAACTGTTTTTT. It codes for CASSDTGRHMRKLFF. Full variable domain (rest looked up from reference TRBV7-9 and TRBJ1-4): DTGVSQNPRHKITKRGQNVTFRCDPISEHNRLYWYRQTLGQGPEFLTYFQNEAQLEKSRLLSDRFSAERPKGSFSTLEIQRTEQGDSAMYLCASSDTGRHMRKLFFGSGTQLSVL.

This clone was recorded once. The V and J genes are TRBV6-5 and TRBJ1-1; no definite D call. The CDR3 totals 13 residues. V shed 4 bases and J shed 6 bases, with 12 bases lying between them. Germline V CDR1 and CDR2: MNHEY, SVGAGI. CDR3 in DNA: TGTGCCAGCAGTTGGTCGAGAGACGCTGAAGCTTTCTTT. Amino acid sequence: CASSWSRDAEAFF.

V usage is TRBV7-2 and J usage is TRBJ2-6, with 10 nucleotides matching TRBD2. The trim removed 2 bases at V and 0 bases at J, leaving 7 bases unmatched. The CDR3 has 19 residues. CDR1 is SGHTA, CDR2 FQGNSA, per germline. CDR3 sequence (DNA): TGTGCCAGCAGCTTACGTCCTAGCGGGGGCATCTCTGGGGCCAACGTCCTGACTTTC. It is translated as CASSLRPSGGISGANVLTF.

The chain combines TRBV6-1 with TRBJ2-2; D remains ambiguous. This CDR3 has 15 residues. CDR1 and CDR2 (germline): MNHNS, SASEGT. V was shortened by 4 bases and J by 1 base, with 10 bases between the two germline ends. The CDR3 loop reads CASSGIRRNTGELFF. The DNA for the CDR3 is TGTGCCAGCAGTGGAATTCGGCGGAACACCGGGGAGCTGTTTTTT.

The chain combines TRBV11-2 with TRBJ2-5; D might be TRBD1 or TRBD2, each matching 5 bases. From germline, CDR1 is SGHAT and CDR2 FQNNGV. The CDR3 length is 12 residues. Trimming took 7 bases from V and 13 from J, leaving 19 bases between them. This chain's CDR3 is CASNEGIGSRYF. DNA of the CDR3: TGTGCCAGCAACGAGGGGATTGGTAGCAGGTACTTC. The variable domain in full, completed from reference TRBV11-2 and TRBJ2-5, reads EAGVAQSPRYKIIEKRQSVAFWCNPISGHATLYWYQQILGQGPKLLIQFQNNGVVDDSQLPKDRFSAERLKGVDSTLKIQPAKLEDSAVYLCASNEGIGSRYFGPGTRLLVL.